These T cell receptor beta chains were read from a single sample in a study of T cells in tuberculosis. The data were produced by immunoSEQ multiplex PCR, yet TCRdb's version contains in-frame clones alone and is incomplete. The sample has under 30,000 clones; about 92% are singletons. This specimen was PBMCs, taken at tuberculosis diagnosis. The receptors were sampled from an adult with tuberculosis. CDR3s include the opening cysteine and the closing phenylalanine or tryptophan. A D gene is named only where the DNA matches it firmly. Clone size appears in some rows only: once, few, many, or a class for an expanded clone.

CASSSGLAGVEQYF	TGCGCCAGCAGCTCGGGACTAGCGGGAGTCGAGCAGTACTTC	TRBV5-1	TRBD2	TRBJ2-7	-
CASRDPGLAGGGRTDTQYF	TGTGCCAGCAGAGATCCGGGACTAGCGGGAGGGGGGAGAACAGATACGCAGTATTTT	TRBV7-9	TRBD2	TRBJ2-3	-
CASTHGQGASGANVLTF	TGTGCCAGCACCCACGGACAGGGCGCAAGCGGGGCCAACGTCCTGACTTTC	TRBV25-1	TRBD1	TRBJ2-6	-
CASSRDSPNYGYTF	TGTGCCAGCAGTCGGGACAGCCCTAACTATGGCTACACCTTC	TRBV28	TRBD1	TRBJ1-2	-
CASSERGDTGELFF	TGTGCCAGCAGTGAGCGGGGGGACACCGGGGAGCTGTTTTTT	TRBV6-4	TRBD2	TRBJ2-2	-
CASSTSLEQYF	TGTGCCAGCAGTACTAGTCTCGAGCAGTACTTC	TRBV28	-	TRBJ2-7	-
CATSRGHVSSYEQYF	TGTGCCACCAGCAGGGGACACGTAAGCTCCTACGAGCAGTACTTC	TRBV15	-	TRBJ2-7	-
CASSLFSPDSLYNEQFF	TGTGCCAGCAGCTTATTCTCGCCGGACAGTCTTTACAATGAGCAGTTCTTC	TRBV11-2	-	TRBJ2-1	-
CASSRPPTGGEQYF	TGTGCCAGCAGTCGACCTCCCACAGGGGGCGAGCAGTACTTC	TRBV6-1	TRBD1	TRBJ2-7	few
CASSPLAGSVVNEQFF	TGCGCCAGCAGCCCCCTAGCGGGAAGTGTAGTAAATGAGCAGTTCTTC	TRBV5-1	TRBD2	TRBJ2-1	-
CASSRGEQFF	TGCGCCAGCAGTCGAGGTGAGCAGTTCTTC	TRBV10-2	-	TRBJ2-1	-
CASNPGTGNDYGYTF	TGTGCCAGTAACCCCGGGACAGGGAATGACTATGGCTACACCTTC	TRBV19	TRBD1	TRBJ1-2	-
CASSLTSGRTDTQYF	TGCGCCAGCAGCTTGACTAGCGGTCGCACAGATACGCAGTATTTT	TRBV5-1	TRBD2	TRBJ2-3	-
CASGSGRMGSDTQYF	TGCGCCAGCGGTTCTGGGCGCATGGGTTCAGATACGCAGTATTTT	TRBV4-1	-	TRBJ2-3	-
CATSRDLKRGQGGEKLFF	TGTGCCACCAGCAGAGATCTAAAGCGGGGACAGGGTGGTGAAAAACTGTTTTTT	TRBV15	TRBD1	TRBJ1-4	-
CASSARQGAGMSNQPQHF	TGTGCCAGCAGTGCAAGACAGGGGGCGGGAATGAGCAATCAGCCCCAGCATTTT	TRBV2	TRBD1	TRBJ1-5	-
CASSLQGAVPYNEQFF	TGTGCCAGCAGCTTACAGGGGGCGGTTCCCTACAATGAGCAGTTCTTC	TRBV7-3	TRBD1	TRBJ2-1	-
CASKVRGGPILHSYNEQFF	TGTGCCAGTAAGGTGCGGGGGGGGCCCATTTTACACTCCTACAATGAGCAGTTCTTC	TRBV19	TRBD2	TRBJ2-1	-
CASSFGGGPGELFF	TGTGCCAGCAGTTTTGGCGGAGGCCCCGGGGAGCTGTTTTTT	TRBV27	-	TRBJ2-2	-
CASSSAGTDNSPLHF	TGTGCCAGCAGTTCCGCGGGGACAGATAATTCACCCCTCCACTTT	TRBV6-6	TRBD1	TRBJ1-6	-
CASWRQGALGYTF	TGTGCCAGCTGGAGACAGGGGGCTTTGGGCTACACCTTC	TRBV2	TRBD1	TRBJ1-2	few
CASSGGQIQETQYF	TGTGCCAGCAGCGGGGGCCAGATCCAAGAGACCCAGTACTTC	TRBV5-4	-	TRBJ2-5	-
CASSLDVDINYGYTF	TGTGCCAGTAGTCTGGACGTGGACATTAACTATGGCTACACCTTC	TRBV19	-	TRBJ1-2	-
CACGGRAPAYEQYF	TGCGCCTGTGGGGGGAGGGCCCCTGCCTACGAGCAGTACTTC	TRBV10-2	TRBD2	TRBJ2-7	-
CSVAATGNWDEAFF	TGCAGCGTTGCGGCTACAGGGAATTGGGATGAAGCTTTCTTT	TRBV29-1	-	TRBJ1-1	-
CASSLETRLAGEQYF	TGCGCCAGCAGCTTAGAAACCCGACTAGCTGGCGAGCAGTACTTC	TRBV5-1	TRBD2	TRBJ2-7	-
CASSRDRNNEQFF	TGTGCCAGCTCCCGGGACAGGAACAATGAGCAGTTCTTC	TRBV11-2	TRBD1	TRBJ2-1	-
CASSRPGTGGQEQYF	TGTGCCAGCAGCAGACCCGGGACAGGGGGCCAAGAGCAGTACTTC	TRBV28	TRBD1	TRBJ2-7	-
CASCGLAGGNNEQFF	TGTGCCAGCTGCGGTCTAGCGGGGGGGAACAATGAGCAGTTCTTC	TRBV6-1	TRBD2	TRBJ2-1	-
CASSPLTTGELFF	TGTGCCAGCAGCCCACTCACCACCGGGGAGCTGTTTTTT	TRBV2	-	TRBJ2-2	-
CASSLGTAAYEQYF	TGTGCCAGCAGCTTAGGTACTGCCGCCTACGAGCAGTACTTC	TRBV11-1	-	TRBJ2-7	-
CASNSGLAQHF	TGTGCCAGTAACTCAGGGTTAGCCCAGCATTTT	TRBV19	-	TRBJ1-5	once
CASSLGGDREFYGYTF	TGTGCCAGCAGCTTAGGCGGGGACAGGGAGTTCTATGGCTACACCTTC	TRBV5-6	TRBD1	TRBJ1-2	-
CASTNGAGAHPSTDTQYF	TGTGCCAGCACCAACGGGGCGGGGGCCCACCCGAGCACAGATACGCAGTATTTT	TRBV27	-	TRBJ2-3	-
CASRAVNTIYF	TGTGCCAGTAGGGCTGTCAACACCATATATTTT	TRBV19	-	TRBJ1-3	once
CASSPLFFGGAHEQYF	TGTGCCAGCAGCCCACTTTTTTTCGGGGGGGCCCACGAGCAGTACTTC	TRBV11-2	TRBD2	TRBJ2-7	-
CASSVQKNYGYTF	TGTGCCAGCAGTGTACAGAAAAACTATGGCTACACCTTC	TRBV6-1	-	TRBJ1-2	-
CASSQVGKDRGLRNQPQHF	TGCGCCAGCAGCCAAGTTGGTAAGGACAGGGGGCTTCGGAATCAGCCCCAGCATTTT	TRBV4-1	TRBD1	TRBJ1-5	-
CASRARLAGGPSDTQYF	TGTGCCAGCAGGGCCCGTCTAGCGGGAGGGCCCTCTGATACGCAGTATTTT	TRBV2	TRBD2	TRBJ2-3	-
CASSPRDRDPYYNEQFF	TGTGCCAGCTCACCAAGGGACAGGGACCCCTACTACAATGAGCAGTTCTTC	TRBV18	TRBD1	TRBJ2-1	-